This record concerns one TCR beta chain sequence. CDR3 length: 14 residues. Trimming stripped 7 bases from V and 5 bases from J, with 17 bases between. CDR1 is MDHEN and CDR2 is SYDVKM in the germline V gene. This record belongs to a study of shared clonotypes between healthy human individuals. Profiled with immunoSEQ multiplex PCR; TCRdb holds only in-frame clones, not every one. The sample yields 550,000 to 800,000 clones, less than 95% seen once. The chain has TRBV28 and TRBJ1-2; perhaps TRBD1 as D (5 bases). The receptor was isolated from a young man in good health. Some clones in this sample may be carry-over from other donors' samples. Input material: memory CD8+ T cells from PBMCs. Subset reported: CD45RO+ cells pooled with CCR7-negative TemRA cells. The CDR3 nucleotides read TGTGCCAGCACCCAATCGACAGCCCAGTATGGCTACACCTTC. It translates to CASTQSTAQYGYTF.